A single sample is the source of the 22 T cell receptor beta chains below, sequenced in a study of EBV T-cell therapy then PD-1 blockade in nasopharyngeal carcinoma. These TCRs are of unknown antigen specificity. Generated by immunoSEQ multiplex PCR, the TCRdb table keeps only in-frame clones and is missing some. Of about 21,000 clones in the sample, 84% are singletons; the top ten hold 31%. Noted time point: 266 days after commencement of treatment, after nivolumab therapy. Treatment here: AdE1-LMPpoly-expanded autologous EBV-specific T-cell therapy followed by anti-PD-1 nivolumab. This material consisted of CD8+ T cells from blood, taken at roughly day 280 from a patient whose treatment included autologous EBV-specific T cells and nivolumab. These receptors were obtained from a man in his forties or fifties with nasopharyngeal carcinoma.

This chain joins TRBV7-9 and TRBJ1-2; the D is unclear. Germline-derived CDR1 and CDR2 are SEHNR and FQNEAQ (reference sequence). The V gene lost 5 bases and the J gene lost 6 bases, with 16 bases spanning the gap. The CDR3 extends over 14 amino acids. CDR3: CASSRLDALDGYTF. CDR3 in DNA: TGTGCCAGCAGCCGGCTGGACGCGTTAGATGGCTACACCTTC. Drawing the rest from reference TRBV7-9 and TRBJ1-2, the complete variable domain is DTGVSQNPRHKITKRGQNVTFRCDPISEHNRLYWYRQTLGQGPEFLTYFQNEAQLEKSRLLSDRFSAERPKGSFSTLEIQRTEQGDSAMYLCASSRLDALDGYTFGSGTRLTVV.

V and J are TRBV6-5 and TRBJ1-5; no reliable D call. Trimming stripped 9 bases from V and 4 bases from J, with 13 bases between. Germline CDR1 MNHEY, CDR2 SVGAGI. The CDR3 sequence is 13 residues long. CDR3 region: CARMGKGNQPQHF. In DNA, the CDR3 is TGTGCCAGGATGGGGAAAGGAAATCAGCCCCAGCATTTT.

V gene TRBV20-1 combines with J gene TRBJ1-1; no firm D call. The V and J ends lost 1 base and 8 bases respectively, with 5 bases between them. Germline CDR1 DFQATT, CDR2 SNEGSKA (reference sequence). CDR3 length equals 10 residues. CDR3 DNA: TGCAGTGCTAGAGTCCGGGAAGCTTTCTTT. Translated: CSARVREAFF.

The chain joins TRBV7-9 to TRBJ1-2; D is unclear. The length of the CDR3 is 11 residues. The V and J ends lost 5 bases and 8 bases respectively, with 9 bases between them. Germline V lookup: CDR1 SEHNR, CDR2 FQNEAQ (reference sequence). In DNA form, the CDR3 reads TGTGCCAGCAGCCCGGATGTGGGCTACACCTTC. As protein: CASSPDVGYTF.

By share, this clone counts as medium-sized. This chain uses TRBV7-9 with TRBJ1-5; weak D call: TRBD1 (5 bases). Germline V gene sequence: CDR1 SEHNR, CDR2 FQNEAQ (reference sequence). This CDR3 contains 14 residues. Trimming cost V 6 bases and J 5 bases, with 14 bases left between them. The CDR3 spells CASRGPGMDQPQHF. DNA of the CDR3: TGTGCCAGCAGGGGTCCAGGGATGGATCAGCCCCAGCATTTT.

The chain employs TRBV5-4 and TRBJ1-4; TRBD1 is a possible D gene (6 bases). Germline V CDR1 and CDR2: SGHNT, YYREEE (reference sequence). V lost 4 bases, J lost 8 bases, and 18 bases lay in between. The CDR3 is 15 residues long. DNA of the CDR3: TGTGCCAGCAGCCGTGATGGGGGGGCCCGGGAAAAACTGTTTTTT. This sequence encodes CASSRDGGAREKLFF.

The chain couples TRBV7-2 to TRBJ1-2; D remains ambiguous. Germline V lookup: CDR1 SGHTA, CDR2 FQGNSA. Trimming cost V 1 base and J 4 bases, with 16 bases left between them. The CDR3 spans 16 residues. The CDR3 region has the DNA TGTGCCAGCAGCTTAGTCTCTGCGGGCCCGGGCTATGGCTACACCTTC. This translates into CASSLVSAGPGYGYTF.

The CDR3 loop is CASSQDQLITDTQYF. The CDR3 bases are TGTGCCAGCAGCCAAGACCAGCTTATTACAGATACGCAGTATTTT. This rearrangement joins TRBV4-2 to TRBJ2-3, with D uncertain. Germline V gene data show CDR1 as LGHNA and CDR2 as YNFKEQ. Trimming took 0 bases from V and 3 from J, leaving 10 bases between them. The CDR3 consists of 15 residues.

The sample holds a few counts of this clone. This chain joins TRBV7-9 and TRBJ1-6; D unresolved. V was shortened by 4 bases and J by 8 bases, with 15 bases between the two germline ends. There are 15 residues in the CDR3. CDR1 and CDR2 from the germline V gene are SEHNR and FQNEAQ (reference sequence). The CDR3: CASSSPLRAHSPLHF. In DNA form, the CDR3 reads TGTGCCAGCAGCTCCCCCCTGCGGGCCCATTCACCCCTCCACTTT.

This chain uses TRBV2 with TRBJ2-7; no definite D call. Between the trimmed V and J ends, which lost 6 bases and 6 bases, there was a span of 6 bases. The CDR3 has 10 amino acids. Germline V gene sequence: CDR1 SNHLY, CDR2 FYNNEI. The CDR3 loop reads CASSRLEQYF. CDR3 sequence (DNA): TGTGCCAGCAGCCGACTCGAGCAGTACTTC.

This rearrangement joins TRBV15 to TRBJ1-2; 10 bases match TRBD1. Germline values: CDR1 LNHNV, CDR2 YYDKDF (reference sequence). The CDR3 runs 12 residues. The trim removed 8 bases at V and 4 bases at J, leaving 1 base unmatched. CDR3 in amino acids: CATRTGGYGYTF. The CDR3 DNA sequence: TGTGCCACCCGGACAGGGGGCTATGGCTACACCTTC.

In DNA, the CDR3 is TGTGCCAGCAGCTTTCGGACAGGGAGGGGGACGAACACCGGGGAGCTGTTTTTT. Protein: CASSFRTGRGTNTGELFF. This chain connects TRBV7-6 to TRBJ2-2; D is perhaps TRBD1 (8 bases). This CDR3 is 18 amino acids long. Trimming shortened V by 3 bases and J by 0 bases, and 17 bases separated the two germline ends. CDR1 and CDR2 from the germline V gene are SGHVS and FNYEAQ.

Written as DNA, the CDR3 is TGTGCCAGCAGCCAGGGGGCGCATCGTGGCTACACCTTC. It yields the protein CASSQGAHRGYTF. J is TRBJ1-2 and V is TRBV27, with 8 nucleotides matching TRBD1. The germline gives CDR1 MNHEY, CDR2 SMNVEV (reference sequence). J was trimmed by 7 bases and V by 6 bases; bases with no gene match: 7. The CDR3 extends over 13 amino acids.

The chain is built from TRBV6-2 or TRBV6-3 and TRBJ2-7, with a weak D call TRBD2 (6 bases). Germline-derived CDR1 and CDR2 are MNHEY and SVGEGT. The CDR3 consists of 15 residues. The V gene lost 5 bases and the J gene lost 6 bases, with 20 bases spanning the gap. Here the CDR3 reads CASSLRDSSLGEQYF. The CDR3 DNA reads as TGTGCCAGCAGTCTCCGGGACTCCTCCTTAGGCGAGCAGTACTTC.

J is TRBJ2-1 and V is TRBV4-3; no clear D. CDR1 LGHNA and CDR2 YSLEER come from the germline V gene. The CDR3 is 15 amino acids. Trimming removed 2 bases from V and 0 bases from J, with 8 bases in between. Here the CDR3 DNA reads TGCGCCAGCAGCCAATTTGAAAGCTCCTACAATGAGCAGTTCTTC. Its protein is CASSQFESSYNEQFF.

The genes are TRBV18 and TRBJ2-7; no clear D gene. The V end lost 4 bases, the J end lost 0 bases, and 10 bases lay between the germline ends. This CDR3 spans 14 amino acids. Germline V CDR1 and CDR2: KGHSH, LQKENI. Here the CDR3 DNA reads TGTGCCAGCTCACTTGGCAGGAGCTCCTACGAGCAGTACTTC. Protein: CASSLGRSSYEQYF.

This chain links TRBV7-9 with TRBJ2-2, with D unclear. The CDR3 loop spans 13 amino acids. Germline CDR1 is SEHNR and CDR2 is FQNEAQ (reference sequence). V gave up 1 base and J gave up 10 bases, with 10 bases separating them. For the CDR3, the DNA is TGTGCCAGCAGCTTAGGGTCGCCCTTGGAGCTGTTTTTT. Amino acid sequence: CASSLGSPLELFF.

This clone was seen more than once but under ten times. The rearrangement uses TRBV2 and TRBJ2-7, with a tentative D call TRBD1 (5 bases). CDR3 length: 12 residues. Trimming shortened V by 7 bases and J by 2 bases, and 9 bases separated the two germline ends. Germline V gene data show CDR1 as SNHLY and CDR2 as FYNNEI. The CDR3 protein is CASNDSPYEQYF. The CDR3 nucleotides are TGTGCCAGCAATGACAGCCCCTACGAGCAGTACTTC. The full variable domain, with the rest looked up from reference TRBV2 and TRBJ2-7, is EPEVTQTPSHQVTQMGQEVILRCVPISNHLYFYWYRQILGQKVEFLVSFYNNEISEKSEIFDDQFSVERPDGSNFTLKIRSTKLEDSAMYFCASNDSPYEQYFGPGTRLTVT.

The CDR3 loop is CASSQDMETIGYGYTF. CDR3 nucleotides: TGCGCCAGCAGCCAAGATATGGAGACTATAGGCTATGGCTACACCTTC. This chain connects TRBV4-3 to TRBJ1-2; the D is unclear. The V and J ends lost 0 bases and 4 bases respectively, with 15 bases between them. CDR1 LGHNA and CDR2 YSLEER come from the germline V gene. The length of the CDR3 is 16 residues.

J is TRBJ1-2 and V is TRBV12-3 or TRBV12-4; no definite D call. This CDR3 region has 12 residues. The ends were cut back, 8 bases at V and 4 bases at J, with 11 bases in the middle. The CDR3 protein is CASALTVYGYTF. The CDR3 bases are TGTGCCAGCGCCTTAACAGTCTATGGCTACACCTTC.

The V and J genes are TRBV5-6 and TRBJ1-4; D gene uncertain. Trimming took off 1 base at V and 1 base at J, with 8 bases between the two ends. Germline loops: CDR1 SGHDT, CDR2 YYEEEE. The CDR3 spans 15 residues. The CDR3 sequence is CASSLLKRTNEKLFF. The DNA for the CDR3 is TGTGCCAGCAGCTTGTTGAAGAGAACTAATGAAAAACTGTTTTTT.

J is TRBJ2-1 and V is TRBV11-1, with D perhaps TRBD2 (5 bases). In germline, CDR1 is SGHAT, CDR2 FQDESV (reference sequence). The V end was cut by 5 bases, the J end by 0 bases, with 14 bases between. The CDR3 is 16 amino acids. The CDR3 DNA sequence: TGTGCCAGCAGCCCCAAGGAGGCGAGCTCCTACAATGAGCAGTTCTTC. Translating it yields CASSPKEASSYNEQFF.